This record covers a single T cell receptor beta chain. Its antigen has not been determined. Qualities for individual bases were not recorded, and no much larger clone is one base off. The data belong to a study of T cell responses to AZD1222 COVID-19 vaccine (dated by TCRdb to about 2021). Looking at the study overall: AZD1222 recipients given second doses at about 4 weeks or at about 12 weeks were pooled, since spike-specific TCR depth and breadth were not found to differ between the two schedules. A total of under 250 trial participants underwent TCR sequencing, of whom some 200 had received two doses of AZD1222 and roughly 26 had received two doses of the MenACWY control vaccine. Trial participants were enrolled into age subgroups of 18-55, 56-69 and 70-plus years, which contained roughly 140, 27 and 60 TCR-sequenced participants, respectively.

The CDR3 regions of human TCRbeta chains were analyzed by immunosequencing. The authors' analysis ran thus. Repertoire TCRs were checked for matches against a reference library of SARS-CoV-2-specific TCRs that had been generated using the MIRA antigen-specificity platform. Breadth was defined as the fraction of unique TCRs that were SARS-CoV-2-associated. Depth was defined as the fraction of total T cells that were SARS-CoV-2-associated. Each spike-specific TCR was assigned to its reactive spike region and to a CD4 or CD8 class using the MIRA data. Log10-transformed breadth and depth values were compared by one-way ANOVA with Sidak's multiple comparisons tests. TCRdb limited this immuneACCESS table to in-frame rearrangements with V and J called. A share of clones is missing; checked studies link under half to unresolved V genes, and the rest is unexplained. V and J calls and clone size come straight from that table; D and trimming were deduced from the DNA. For this sample the table gives roughly 140,000 clones, of which roughly 92% were detected only once. The top ten hold around 1.8% of the sample.

The research as a whole found: The vaccine-associated CD4 TCRs covered the entire spike protein, and the dominant responses fell in regions 160-218 and 743-854. After two AZD1222 doses, both the breadth and the depth of spike-specific TCRs were significantly higher than at day 0 and than in MenACWY recipients. Reportedly, almost half of the unique spike-specific TCRs recognized epitopes lying outside the regions that are mutated in the B.1.351 and B.1.1.7 variants. Only five or six AZD1222 recipients were SARS-CoV-2 seropositive at baseline, limiting conclusions about previously exposed vaccinees. Because no samples from the day 14 peak response were available, repertoires could be characterized only after the peak T cell response. In the small 56-69-year group, the increase in depth fell short of significance, most likely because of low power. Most participants were white British and females outnumbered males, and the authors suggested that clonal diversity may have been underestimated.

The sample's time point, from its label and the paper: baseline before first vaccination. The vaccinee samples were drawn from two UK trials, COV001 and COV002, one of which was a single-blind randomized controlled phase 2/3 trial testing AZD1222 (ChAdOx1 nCoV-19) in healthy adults. For TCRbeta chain sequencing, PBMC samples were collected from trial participants at day 0 and at day 28 after the second dose. V is trimmed back by 3 bases and J by 3 bases, and the junction contains 3 bases that no gene match accounts for. Spanning cysteine to phenylalanine, the CDR3 consists of 15 amino acids. Only the CDR3 region is kept as DNA, spanning 45 bases read in frame from base 1. Sequences LGHDT (CDR1) and YNNKEL (CDR2) are obtained from the germline V gene (reference sequence).

The clonotype originates from an adult in good health. The sample here was peripheral blood, taken on day 0 of AZD1222 vaccination. In this chain, TRBV3-1 (or the pseudogene TRBV3-2) is recombined with TRBJ2-7; TRBD2 fits 12 bases in the junction. The CDR3 region has the sequence CASSQTSGRYYEQYF. DNA sequence: TGTGCCAGCAGCCAGACTAGCGGGAGATACTACGAGCAGTACTTC.